This section outlines one TCR beta chain sequence together with its context. The data are from a study of cytomegalovirus exposure and HLA in healthy donors. Using immunoSEQ multiplex PCR, the repertoire was profiled, and TCRdb retains in-frame clones only, with some absent. There are about 360,000 clones in the sample; about nine tenths occur only once, and roughly 0.75% lies in the top ten. The donors were members of the validation cohort, which comprised approximately 120 subjects and was separate from the first cohort of fewer than 700 subjects. The CDR3 length is 16 residues. V shed 6 bases and J 2 bases; nucleotides not matched to a gene: 11. Germline CDR1 reads MNHEY; CDR2 reads SMNVEV (reference sequence).

This chain uses TRBV27 with TRBJ2-3, with TRBD2 matching 7 bases. The sample comprised PBMCs. The clonotype was recovered from a woman aged 18-29 years in good health and CMV-seronegative. CDR3 in amino acids: CASSLAASGITDTQYF. CDR3 nucleotides: TGTGCCAGCAGCCTCGCGGCTAGCGGTATCACAGATACGCAGTATTTT.